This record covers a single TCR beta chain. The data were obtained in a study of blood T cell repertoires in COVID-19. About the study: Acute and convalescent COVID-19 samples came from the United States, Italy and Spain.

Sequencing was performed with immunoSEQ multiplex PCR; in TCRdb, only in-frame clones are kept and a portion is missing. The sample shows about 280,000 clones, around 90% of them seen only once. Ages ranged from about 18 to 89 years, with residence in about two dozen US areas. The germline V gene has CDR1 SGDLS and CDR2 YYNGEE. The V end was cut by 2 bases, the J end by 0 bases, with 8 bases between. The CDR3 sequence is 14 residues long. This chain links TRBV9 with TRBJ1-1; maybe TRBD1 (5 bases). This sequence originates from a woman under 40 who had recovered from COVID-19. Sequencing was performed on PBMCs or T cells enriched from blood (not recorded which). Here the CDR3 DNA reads TGTGCCAGCAGCGTGGACAACCTGAACACTGAAGCTTTCTTT. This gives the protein CASSVDNLNTEAFF.